This T cell receptor (beta chain) is drawn from a study of T-cell reconstitution after alpha-beta-depleted transplantation in children listed by TCRdb under 2016. Turning to the overall study: Using TCR repertoire profiling, the study quantitatively followed how T-cell immune reconstitution unfolded in children after TCRalphabeta/CD19-depleted allogeneic hematopoietic cell transplantation. Here is what the overall study found, with its caveats: Over subsequent months, a decline in hyperexpanded clone frequencies was noted, and after one year, T-cell counts and TCRbeta diversity were mostly ascribed to newly produced T cells. The apparently early alphabetaT-cell count recovery about two months after transplant was reportedly dependent on only several hundred rapidly expanded clones derived from non-depleted graft cells. The high TCRbeta diversity at day 60 in some patients was ascribed to recipient T cells and intrathymic progenitors that had survived conditioning.

From a lookup of the germline V gene, CDR1 and CDR2 are SGHAT and FQNNGV. Cut back by 4 bases and 2 bases, the V and J ends lie 14 bases apart. 16 amino acids form the CDR3, both terminal residues included. This entry keeps only the CDR3 DNA: 48 bases, framed from base 1. About this clonotype: Its recognized antigen is unknown. This may come from a read error, since a much larger clone is one base off. Given the absence of the conserved phenylalanine or tryptophan at the CDR3 end, a read error is likely.

The receptor library was made with PCR. Instrument used: Illumina HiSeq 2500. Molecular barcoding was employed in the preparation of TCR libraries, with unique molecular identifiers being used to normalize TCRbeta repertoire quantification. TCRdb trimmed the raw reads at Q25, called clones with MiXCR and kept productive beta chains. Records with the same CDR3 protein are collapsed into one entry carrying the most frequent genes and DNA. The sample profile shows some 43,000 distinct CDR3 sequences; around a tenth of them were found once. The ten largest clones add up to approximately 25% of the sample. The sample's time point label is to be understood as: day 60 (about 2 months) after transplantation. The treatment or condition label, read with the paper, signifies: allogeneic hematopoietic cell transplantation with graft depleted of TCRalphabeta T cells and CD19 B cells. Transplant recipients were children who received TCRalphabeta/CD19-depleted allogeneic hematopoietic cell grafts.

This receptor was obtained from a male patient between 2 and 15 years old who had a stem cell transplant for chronic granulomatous disease, so the T cells may come from the graft donor. Sequenced here: PBMCs, mostly from graft donor cells, sampled 60 days after TCRalphabeta/CD19-depleted stem cell transplant. Recombination linked TRBV11-2 to TRBJ2-2; a tentative D call is TRBD1 (5 bases match). The base sequence is TGTGCCAGCAGCTCAGGGATTTCAACCAACACCGGGGAGCTGTTTCTT. The resulting protein is CASSSGISTNTGELFL.